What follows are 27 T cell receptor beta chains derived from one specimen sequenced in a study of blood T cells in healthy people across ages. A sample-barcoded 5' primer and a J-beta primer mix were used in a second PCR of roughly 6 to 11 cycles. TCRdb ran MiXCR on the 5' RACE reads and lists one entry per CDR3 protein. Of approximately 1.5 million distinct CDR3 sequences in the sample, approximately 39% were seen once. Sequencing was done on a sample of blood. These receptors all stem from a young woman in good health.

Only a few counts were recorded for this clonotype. The CDR3 DNA is TGTGCCAGCAGCCGCCTCGTGGGGTTAGGCTACACCTTC. This sequence encodes CASSRLVGLGYTF. The rearrangement links TRBV14 to TRBJ1-2; no definite D call. Germline loops: CDR1 SGHDN, CDR2 FVKESK. V dropped 4 bases and J dropped 8 bases, with 14 bases sitting between them. The CDR3 sequence is 13 residues long. The complete variable domain, with remaining parts taken from reference TRBV14 and TRBJ1-2, reads EAGVTQFPSHSVIEKGQTVTLRCDPISGHDNLYWYRRVMGKEIKFLLHFVKESKQDESGMPNNRFLAERTGGTYSTLKVQPAELEDSGVYFCASSRLVGLGYTFGSGTRLTVV.

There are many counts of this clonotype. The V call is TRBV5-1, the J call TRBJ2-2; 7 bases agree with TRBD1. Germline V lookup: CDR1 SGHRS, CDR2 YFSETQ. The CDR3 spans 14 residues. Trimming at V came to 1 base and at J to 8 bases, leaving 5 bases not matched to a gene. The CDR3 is CASSLKVGQGELFF. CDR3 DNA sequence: TGCGCCAGCAGCTTGAAAGTGGGACAGGGGGAGCTGTTTTTT.

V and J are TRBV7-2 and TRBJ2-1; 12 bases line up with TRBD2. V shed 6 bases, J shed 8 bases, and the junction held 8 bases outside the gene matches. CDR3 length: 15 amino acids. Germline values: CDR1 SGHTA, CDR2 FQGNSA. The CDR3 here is CASRLAGGRWDEQFF. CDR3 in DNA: TGTGCCAGCAGACTAGCGGGGGGCCGGTGGGATGAGCAGTTCTTC.

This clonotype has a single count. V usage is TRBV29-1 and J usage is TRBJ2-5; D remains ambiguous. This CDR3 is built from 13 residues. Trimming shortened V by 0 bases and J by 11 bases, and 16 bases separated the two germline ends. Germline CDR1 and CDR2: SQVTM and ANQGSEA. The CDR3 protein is CSVEDLGPPWQYF. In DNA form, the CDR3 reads TGCAGCGTTGAAGATTTAGGCCCCCCGTGGCAGTACTTC.

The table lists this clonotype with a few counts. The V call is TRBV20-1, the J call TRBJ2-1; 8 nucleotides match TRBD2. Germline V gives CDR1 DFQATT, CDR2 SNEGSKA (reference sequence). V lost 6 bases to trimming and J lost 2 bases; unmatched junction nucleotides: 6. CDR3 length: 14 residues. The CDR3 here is CSAVPREAYNEQFF. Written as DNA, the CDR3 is TGCAGTGCGGTACCGCGGGAGGCCTACAATGAGCAGTTCTTC.

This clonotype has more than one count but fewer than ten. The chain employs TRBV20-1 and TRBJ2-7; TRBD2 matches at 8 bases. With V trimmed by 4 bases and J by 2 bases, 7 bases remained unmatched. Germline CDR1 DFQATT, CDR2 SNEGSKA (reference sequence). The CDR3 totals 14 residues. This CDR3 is CSATSMGLAYEQYF. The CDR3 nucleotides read TGCAGTGCTACGAGTATGGGACTAGCCTACGAGCAGTACTTC.

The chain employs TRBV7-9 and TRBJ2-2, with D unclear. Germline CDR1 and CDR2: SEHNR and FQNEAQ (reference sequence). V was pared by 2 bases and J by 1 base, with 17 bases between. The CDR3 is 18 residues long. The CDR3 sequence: CASSLPRLEQRNTGELFF. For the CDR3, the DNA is TGTGCCAGCAGCTTACCCCGGCTCGAACAAAGGAACACCGGGGAGCTGTTTTTT.

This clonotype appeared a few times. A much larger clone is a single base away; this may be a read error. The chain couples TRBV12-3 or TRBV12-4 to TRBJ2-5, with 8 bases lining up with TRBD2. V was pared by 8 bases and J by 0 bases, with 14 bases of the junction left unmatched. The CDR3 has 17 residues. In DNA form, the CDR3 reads TGTGCCAGCTGCTCATTCGGGGGGGGAGGGTACCAAGAGACCCAGTACTTC. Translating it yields CASCSFGGGGYQETQYF.

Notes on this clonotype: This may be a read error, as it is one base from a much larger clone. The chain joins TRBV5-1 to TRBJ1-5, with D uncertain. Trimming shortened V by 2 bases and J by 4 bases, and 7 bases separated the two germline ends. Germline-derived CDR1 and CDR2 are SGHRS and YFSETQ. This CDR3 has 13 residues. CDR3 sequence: CASSFLENQPQHF. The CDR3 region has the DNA TGCGCCAGCAGCTTTTTGGAAAATCAGCCCCAGCATTTT.

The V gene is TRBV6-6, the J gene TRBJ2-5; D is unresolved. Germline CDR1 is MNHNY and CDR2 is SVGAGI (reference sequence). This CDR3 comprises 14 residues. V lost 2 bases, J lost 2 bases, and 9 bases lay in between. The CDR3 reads CASSYAKQQETQYF. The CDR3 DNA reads TGTGCCAGCAGTTACGCGAAACAGCAAGAGACCCAGTACTTC.

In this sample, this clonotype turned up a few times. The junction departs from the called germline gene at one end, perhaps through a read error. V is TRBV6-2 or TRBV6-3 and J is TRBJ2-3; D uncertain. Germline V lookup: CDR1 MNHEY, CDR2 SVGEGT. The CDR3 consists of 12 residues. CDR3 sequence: CASRYSRDTQYF. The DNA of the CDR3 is TGTGCCAGCAGGTACTCTAGAGATACGCAGTATTTT.

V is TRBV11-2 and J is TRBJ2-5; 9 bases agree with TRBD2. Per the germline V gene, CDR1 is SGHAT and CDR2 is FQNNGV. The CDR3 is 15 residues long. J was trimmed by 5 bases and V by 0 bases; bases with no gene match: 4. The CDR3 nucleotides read TGTGCCAGCAGCTTAGAGGGACTAGCACGGGAGACCCAGTACTTC. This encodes CASSLEGLARETQYF.

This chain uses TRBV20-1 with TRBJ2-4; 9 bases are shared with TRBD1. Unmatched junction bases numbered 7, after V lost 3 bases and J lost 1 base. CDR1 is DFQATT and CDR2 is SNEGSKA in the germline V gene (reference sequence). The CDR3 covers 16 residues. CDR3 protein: CSARGDRDLAKNIQYF. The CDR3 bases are TGCAGTGCTAGGGGGGACAGGGATTTGGCCAAAAACATTCAGTACTTC.

The CDR3 DNA sequence: TGTGCCAGCAGCTTAGGCAGTCTAGCGGGGGGCCTGGGCGAGCAGTACTTC. Amino acid sequence: CASSLGSLAGGLGEQYF. The chain links TRBV13 to TRBJ2-7; 11 bases align to TRBD2. CDR1 and CDR2 from the germline V gene are PRHDT and FYEKMQ (reference sequence). The CDR3 covers 17 residues. V dropped 0 bases and J dropped 6; count of bases not matched to a gene: 10.

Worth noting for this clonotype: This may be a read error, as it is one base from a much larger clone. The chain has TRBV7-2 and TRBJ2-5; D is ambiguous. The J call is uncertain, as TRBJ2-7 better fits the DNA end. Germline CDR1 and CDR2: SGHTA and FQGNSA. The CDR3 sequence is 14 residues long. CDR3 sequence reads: CAGSNNRVSYEQYF. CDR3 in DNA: TGTGCCGGCAGCAACAACCGGGTGTCCTACGAGCAGTACTTC.

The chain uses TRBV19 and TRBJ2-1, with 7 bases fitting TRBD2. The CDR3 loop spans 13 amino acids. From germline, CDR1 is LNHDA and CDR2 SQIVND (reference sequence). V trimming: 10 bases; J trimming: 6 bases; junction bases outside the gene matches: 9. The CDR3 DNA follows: TGTGCCACCACGGGACTATTGATCAATGAGCAGTTCTTC. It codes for CATTGLLINEQFF.

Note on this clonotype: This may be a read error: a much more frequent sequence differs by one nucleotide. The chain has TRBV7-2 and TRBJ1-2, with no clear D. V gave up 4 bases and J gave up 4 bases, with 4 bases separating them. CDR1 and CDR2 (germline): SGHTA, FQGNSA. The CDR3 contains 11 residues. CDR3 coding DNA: TGTGCCAGCAGCTCAGTCTATGGCTACACCTTC. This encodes CASSSVYGYTF.

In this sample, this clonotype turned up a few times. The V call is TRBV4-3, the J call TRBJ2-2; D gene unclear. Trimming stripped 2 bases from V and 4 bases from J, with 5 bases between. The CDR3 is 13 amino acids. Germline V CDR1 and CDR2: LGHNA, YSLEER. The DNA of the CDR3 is TGCGCCAGCAGCCAATATTCCACCGGGGAGCTGTTTTTT. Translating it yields CASSQYSTGELFF.

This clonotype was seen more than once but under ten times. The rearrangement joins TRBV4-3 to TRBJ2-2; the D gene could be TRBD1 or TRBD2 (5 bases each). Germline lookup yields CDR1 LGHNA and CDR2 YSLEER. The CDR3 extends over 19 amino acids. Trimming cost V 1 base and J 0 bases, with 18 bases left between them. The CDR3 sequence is CASSQVLLRGDPNTGELFF. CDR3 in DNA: TGCGCCAGCAGCCAAGTTCTACTTCGTGGGGACCCGAACACCGGGGAGCTGTTTTTT.

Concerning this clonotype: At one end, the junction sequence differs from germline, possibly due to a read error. The CDR3 sequence is CASSLKIQGGGNVLTF. For the CDR3, the DNA is TGTGCCAGCAGCTTAAAGATACAGGGTGGGGGCAACGTCCTGACTTTC. The genes are TRBV7-3 and TRBJ2-6, with D perhaps matching TRBD1 (6 bases). The CDR3 consists of 16 residues. Germline V gene data show CDR1 as SGHTA and CDR2 as FQGTGA. Full variable domain (remainder filled in from reference TRBV7-3 and TRBJ2-6): GAGVSQTPSNKVTEKGKYVELRCDPISGHTALYWYRQSLGQGPEFLIYFQGTGAADDSGLPNDRFFAVRPEGSVSTLKIQRTERGDSAVYLCASSLKIQGGGNVLTFGAGSRLTVL.

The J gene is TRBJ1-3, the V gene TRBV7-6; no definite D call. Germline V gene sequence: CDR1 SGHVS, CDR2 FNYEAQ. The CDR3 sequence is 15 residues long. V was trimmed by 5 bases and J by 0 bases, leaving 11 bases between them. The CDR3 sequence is CASSDEVHSGNTIYF. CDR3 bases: TGTGCCAGCAGCGACGAGGTTCACTCTGGAAACACCATATATTTT.

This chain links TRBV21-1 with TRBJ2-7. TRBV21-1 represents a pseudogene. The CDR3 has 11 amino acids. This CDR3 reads CASSGDNEQYF. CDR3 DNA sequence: TGTGCCAGCAGCGGTGATAATGAGCAGTACTTC.

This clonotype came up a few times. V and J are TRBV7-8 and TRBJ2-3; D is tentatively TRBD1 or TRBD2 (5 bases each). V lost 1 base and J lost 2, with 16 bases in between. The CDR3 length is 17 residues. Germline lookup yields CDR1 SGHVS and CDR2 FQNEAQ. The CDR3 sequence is CASSLGRLTGLTDTQYF. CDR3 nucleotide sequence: TGTGCCAGCAGCTTAGGGCGGCTGACGGGGCTCACAGATACGCAGTATTTT.

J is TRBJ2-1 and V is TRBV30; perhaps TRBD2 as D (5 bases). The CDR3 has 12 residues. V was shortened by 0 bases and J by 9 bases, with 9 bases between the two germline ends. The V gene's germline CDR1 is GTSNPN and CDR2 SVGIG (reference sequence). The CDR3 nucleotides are TGTGCCTGGAGTGTGAGCGGAATTGAGCAGTTCTTC. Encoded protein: CAWSVSGIEQFF.

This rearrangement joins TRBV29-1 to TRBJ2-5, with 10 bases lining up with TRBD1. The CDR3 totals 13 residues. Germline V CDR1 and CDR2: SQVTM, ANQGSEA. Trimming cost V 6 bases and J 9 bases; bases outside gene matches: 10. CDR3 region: CSVEGQGPVSQYF. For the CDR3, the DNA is TGCAGCGTGGAGGGACAGGGGCCAGTGTCCCAGTACTTC.

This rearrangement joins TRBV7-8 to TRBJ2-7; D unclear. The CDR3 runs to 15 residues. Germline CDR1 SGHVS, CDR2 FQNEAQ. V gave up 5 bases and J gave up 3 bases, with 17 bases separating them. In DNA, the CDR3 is TGTGCCAGCAGCATCAAGGGTCCGATCTACTACGAGCAGTACTTC. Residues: CASSIKGPIYYEQYF. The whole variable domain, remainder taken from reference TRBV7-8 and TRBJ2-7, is GAGVSQSPRYKVAKRGQDVALRCDPISGHVSLFWYQQALGQGPEFLTYFQNEAQLDKSGLPSDRFFAERPEGSVSTLKIQRTQQEDSAVYLCASSIKGPIYYEQYFGPGTRLTVT.

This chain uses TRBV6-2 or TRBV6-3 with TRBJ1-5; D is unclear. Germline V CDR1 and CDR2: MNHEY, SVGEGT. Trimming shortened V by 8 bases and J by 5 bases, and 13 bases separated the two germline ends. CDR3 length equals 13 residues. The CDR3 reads CASAPGLDQPQHF. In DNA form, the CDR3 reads TGTGCCAGCGCTCCGGGGTTGGATCAGCCCCAGCATTTT.